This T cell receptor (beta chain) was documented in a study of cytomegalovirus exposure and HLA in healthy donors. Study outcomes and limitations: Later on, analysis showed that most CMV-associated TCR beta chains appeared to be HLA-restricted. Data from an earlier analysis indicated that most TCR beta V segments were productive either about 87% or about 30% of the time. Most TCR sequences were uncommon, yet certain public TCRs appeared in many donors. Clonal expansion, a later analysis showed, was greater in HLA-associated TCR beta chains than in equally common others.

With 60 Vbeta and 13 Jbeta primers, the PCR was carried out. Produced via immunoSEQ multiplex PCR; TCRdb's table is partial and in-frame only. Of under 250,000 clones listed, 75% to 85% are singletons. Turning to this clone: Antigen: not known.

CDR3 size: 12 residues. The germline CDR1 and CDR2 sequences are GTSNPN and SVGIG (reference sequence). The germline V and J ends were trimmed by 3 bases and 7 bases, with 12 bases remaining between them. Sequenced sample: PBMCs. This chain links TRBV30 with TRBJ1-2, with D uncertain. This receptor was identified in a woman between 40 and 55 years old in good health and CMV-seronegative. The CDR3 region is CAWRRGAIGYTF. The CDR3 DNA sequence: TGTGCCTGGAGGCGAGGCGCGATTGGCTACACCTTC. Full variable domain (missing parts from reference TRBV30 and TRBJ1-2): SQTIHQWPATLVQPVGSPLSLECTVEGTSNPNLYWYRQAAGRGLQLLFYSVGIGQISSEVPQNLSASRPQDRQFILSSKKLLLSDSGFYLCAWRRGAIGYTFGSGTRLTVV.